The clone carrying this T cell receptor beta chain was observed a single time. The entry originates in a study of blood T cell repertoires in COVID-19. Whole-study context: COVID-19 samples from acute and convalescent phases originated in the United States, Italy and Spain.

CDR3 size: 14 residues. The germline CDR1 and CDR2 sequences are DFQATT and SNEGSKA (reference sequence). V dropped 3 bases and J dropped 10; count of bases not matched to a gene: 12. Per the authors' pipeline: Counts of nucleated cells, estimated from reference gene primer amplification, were obtained. The assay was immunoSEQ multiplex PCR, and TCRdb's table has in-frame clones only and misses some. That table gives V, J and clone size, and the DNA gave D and trimming. The table lists over 200,000 clones, more than 75% of them singletons. Cohort placement rested on clinical history that participants reported themselves. For recovered donors of Cohort 3, there were two negative PCRs, clearance, or symptom resolution.

The J gene is TRBJ2-1, the V gene TRBV20-1; 7 bases match TRBD1. The source material was PBMCs or T cells enriched from blood (not recorded which). The clonotype originates from a man younger than 35 who had recovered from COVID-19. Here the CDR3 reads CSASARILGGEQFF. The CDR3 DNA is TGCAGTGCTAGTGCAAGAATCCTAGGGGGCGAGCAGTTCTTC.